The 2 T cell receptor beta chains presented below share a single source sample, sequenced in a study of T-cell reconstitution after alpha-beta-depleted transplantation in children. Preparation of the TCRbeta library used unique molecular identifiers. TCRdb re-derived calls from the PCR reads in MiXCR, one entry per CDR3 protein. The table includes roughly 300,000 distinct CDR3 sequences, roughly 10% detected once. The source was peripheral blood, collected 180 days after TCRalphabeta/CD19-depleted stem cell transplant. These receptors all stem from a male patient aged 2-15 years who had a stem cell transplant for chronic granulomatous disease, so the T cells may come from the graft donor.

This clonotype was observed many times. This chain uses TRBV4-3 with TRBJ2-7, with D possibly matching TRBD1 (5 bases). V was trimmed by 3 bases and J by 12 bases, leaving 24 bases between them. Germline CDR1 is LGHNA and CDR2 is YSLEER. The length of the CDR3 is 15 residues. CDR3: CASSQDTSPLLTPYF. CDR3 sequence (DNA): TGCGCCAGCAGCCAGGACACTTCACCCCTTTTAACGCCGTACTTC.

This clonotype was recorded once. A much larger clone sits a single nucleotide away, making a read error possible. This chain connects TRBV5-1 to TRBJ2-7; tentatively, D is TRBD2 (6 bases). The V end was cut by 4 bases, the J end by 10 bases, with 21 bases between. This CDR3 has 14 amino acids. CDR1 SGHRS and CDR2 YFSETQ come from the germline V gene. This CDR3 reads CASSPIGGPEDQYF. In DNA, the CDR3 is TGCGCCAGCAGCCCCATCGGAGGGCCGGAGGATCAGTACTTC.